The 15 T cell receptor beta chains reported below all come from one sample, sequenced in a study of CD8+CD57+ T cells in acquired aplastic anemia. Genomic DNA was employed as the template in profiling TCR beta VDJ and CDR3. In TCRdb, the reads were re-called with MiXCR into one record per CDR3 protein. The data hold under 350,000 distinct CDR3 sequences, with under 65% observed a single time. Whoever was chosen for sequencing had shown CD8+CD57+ cell expansion by flow cytometry. Sequenced sample: sorted CD4+, CD8+, or CD8+CD57+ T cells (not recorded which) from PBMCs. The receptors derive from a human donor with aplastic anemia.

Ten or more counts support this clonotype. The chain carries TRBV18 and TRBJ1-6; 8 positions match TRBD1. The CDR3 extends over 15 amino acids. V trimming: 3 bases; J trimming: 10 bases; junction bases outside the gene matches: 8. Germline V gene sequence: CDR1 KGHSH, CDR2 LQKENI. The CDR3 reads CASSPRTGTNSPLHF. The DNA of the CDR3 is TGTGCCAGCTCACCGAGGACAGGGACGAACTCACCCCTCCACTTT.

The V call is TRBV15, the J call TRBJ2-5; 9 bases are a match to TRBD1. V was clipped by 5 bases and J by 4 bases; unmatched bases: 5. The CDR3 is made up of 14 amino acids. CDR1 is LNHNV, CDR2 YYDKDF, per germline (reference sequence). As DNA, the CDR3 is TGTGCCACCAGCGTAAGACAGGGGGTAGAGACCCAGTACTTC. Its protein product is CATSVRQGVETQYF.

The gene calls are TRBV9 and TRBJ1-2; tentatively, D is TRBD1 (6 bases). V lost 6 bases and J 2 bases, leaving 20 bases between the germline ends. The CDR3 loop spans 16 amino acids. Germline V gene data show CDR1 as SGDLS and CDR2 as YYNGEE. In nucleotides, the CDR3 is TGTGCCAGCAACCCTAGCGGGGGGCCGCGCAACTATGGCTACACCTTC. Translated, it gives CASNPSGGPRNYGYTF. Variable domain in full (rest from reference TRBV9 and TRBJ1-2): DSGVTQTPKHLITATGQRVTLRCSPRSGDLSVYWYQQSLDQGLQFLIQYYNGEERAKGNILERFSAQQFPDLHSELNLSSLELGDSALYFCASNPSGGPRNYGYTFGSGTRLTVV.

This chain uses TRBV29-1 with TRBJ1-6, with 11 bases identical to TRBD1. CDR3 length equals 13 residues. The V segment lost 6 bases and the J segment 9 bases; nucleotides outside the gene matches: 4. Germline V gene lookup returns CDR1 SQVTM and CDR2 ANQGSEA. The CDR3 reads CSVAGTGGSPLHF. The CDR3 DNA follows: TGCAGCGTCGCCGGGACAGGGGGTTCACCCCTCCACTTT.

The chain recombines TRBV10-3 with TRBJ1-1, with a tentative D call TRBD1 (6 bases). CDR3 length: 15 amino acids. The ends were cut back, 3 bases at V and 0 bases at J, with 11 bases in the middle. Germline CDR1 reads ENHRY; CDR2 reads SYGVKD. The CDR3 protein is CAISDRQGMNTEAFF. The CDR3 DNA follows: TGTGCCATCAGTGATCGGCAGGGGATGAACACTGAAGCTTTCTTT.

Of note for this clonotype: The conserved final phenylalanine or tryptophan is absent from the CDR3, which likely points to a read error. No DNA is shown, since the ends of the CDR3 on it are uncertain; the CDR3 is the one TCRdb lists. The V call is TRBV9, the J call TRBJ1-6; the D call in the table, TRBD1, was not verified against the DNA. From its first to its last residue, the CDR3 has 10 amino acids. The germline gives CDR1 SGDLS, CDR2 YYNGEE. The CDR3 spells CASSVGGAYS.

This clonotype was seen a handful of times. The V gene is TRBV2, the J gene TRBJ2-7; the D is unclear. The CDR3 extends over 14 amino acids. V gave up 1 base and J gave up 2 bases, with 9 bases separating them. Germline V gene data show CDR1 as SNHLY and CDR2 as FYNNEI. The CDR3 is CASSEDPWAYEQYF. The CDR3 DNA reads as TGTGCCAGCAGTGAAGATCCATGGGCCTACGAGCAGTACTTC.

The chain has TRBV2 and TRBJ1-5, with TRBD1 matching over 8 bases. The ends lost 3 bases at V and 9 bases at J; junction bases unmatched: 7. Germline V lookup: CDR1 SNHLY, CDR2 FYNNEI. The CDR3 runs 14 residues. For the CDR3, the DNA is TGTGCCAGCAGTGATTTAACAGGGGGTATGCCCCAGCATTTT. This codes for CASSDLTGGMPQHF.

This clonotype was found a few times. A much larger clone is a single base away; this may be a read error. The chain combines TRBV19 with TRBJ1-1; a possible D gene is TRBD1 (6 bases). The CDR3 has 16 amino acids. Germline CDR1 LNHDA, CDR2 SQIVND (reference sequence). CDR3 in DNA: TGTGCCAGTAGTATCTTGGGCAGGGGAGTGAACACTGAAGCTCTCTTT. It codes for CASSILGRGVNTEALF. Using reference TRBV19 and TRBJ1-1 for the parts outside the CDR3, the full variable domain is DGGITQSPKYLFRKEGQNVTLSCEQNLNHDAMYWYRQDPGQGLRLIYYSQIVNDFQKGDIAEGYSVSREKKESFPLTVTSAQKNPTAFYLCASSILGRGVNTEALFGQGTRLTVV.

The chain links TRBV10-2 to TRBJ1-1; D may be TRBD1 (5 bases). Germline CDR1 WSHSY, CDR2 SAAADI. The CDR3 totals 15 residues. Deletions cut 7 bases from V and 6 bases from J, with 21 bases between. CDR3 in amino acids: CASITWGLGSAEAFF. The CDR3, as DNA: TGCGCCAGCATTACATGGGGCCTTGGTTCGGCTGAAGCTTTCTTT.

This clonotype has ten or more counts. The V call is TRBV12-3 or TRBV12-4, the J call TRBJ1-4; D remains unclear. The V end lost 3 bases, the J end lost 7 bases, and 6 bases lay between the germline ends. The CDR3 totals 12 residues. The CDR3 DNA follows: TGTGCCAGCAGTTTTTCGGGTGAAAAACTGTTTTTT. It translates to CASSFSGEKLFF.

This clonotype was found a few times. The gene calls are TRBV7-9 and TRBJ1-1; D perhaps matches TRBD1 (6 bases). Trimming cost V 1 base and J 4 bases, with 10 bases left between them. The CDR3 length is 14 residues. The V gene's germline CDR1 is SEHNR and CDR2 FQNEAQ (reference sequence). The CDR3 spells CASSLVGGATEAFF. Here the CDR3 DNA reads TGTGCCAGCAGCTTAGTGGGGGGGGCCACTGAAGCTTTCTTT.

The chain has TRBV24-1 and TRBJ2-2; D perhaps matches TRBD1 (5 bases). The CDR3 contains 15 residues. The germline CDR1 and CDR2 sequences are KGHDR and SFDVKD. V was cut by 4 bases and J by 0 bases, with 8 bases left in between. In DNA form, the CDR3 reads TGTGCCACCAGTGACAGCAGGGCGAACACCGGGGAGCTGTTTTTT. It is translated as CATSDSRANTGELFF.

The chain is built from TRBV7-6 and TRBJ1-2; TRBD1 agrees at 8 bases. CDR3 size: 13 residues. Trimming took 6 bases from V and 8 from J; bases not matched to a gene: 8. From germline, CDR1 is SGHVS and CDR2 FNYEAQ. The CDR3 nucleotides are TGTGCCAGCAGTTTCGGACAGGGACAGGGCTACACCTTC. Protein sequence: CASSFGQGQGYTF.

The rearrangement uses TRBV2 and TRBJ2-7; 7 bases align to TRBD1. With V trimmed by 4 bases and J by 4 bases, 4 bases remained unmatched. The CDR3 runs to 13 residues. Germline V gives CDR1 SNHLY, CDR2 FYNNEI. CDR3 sequence: CASSGQGFYEQYF. In DNA, the CDR3 is TGTGCCAGCAGTGGACAGGGCTTTTACGAGCAGTACTTC.